One and the same sample provided the 5 T cell receptor beta chains below, sequenced in a study of beta chain features in type 1 diabetes. Expressed TCRB transcripts were sequenced because the entire RNA isolate underwent reverse transcription. Measured with immunoSEQ multiplex PCR; TCRdb has only the in-frame clones, and not every one. The sample lists around 300,000 clones; 11% were seen once. The sequenced sample consisted of naive CD4+ T cells from blood. All receptors derive from a woman in her twenties or thirties in good health.

The chain combines TRBV7-3 with TRBJ2-1; D remains ambiguous. The CDR3 covers 15 residues. V lost 5 bases to trimming and J lost 0 bases, with 11 bases between them. CDR1 SGHTA and CDR2 FQGTGA come from the germline V gene. CDR3 loop: CASSLGESSYNEQFF. The CDR3, as DNA: TGTGCCAGCAGCCTTGGAGAGAGCTCCTACAATGAGCAGTTCTTC.

The CDR3 here is CASSLRAGKYTEAFF. CDR3 nucleotide sequence: TGTGCCAGCAGTTTACGGGCAGGGAAGTACACTGAAGCTTTCTTT. The chain links TRBV28 to TRBJ1-1, with D possibly matching TRBD1 (5 bases). Trimming pared 2 bases from V and 3 bases from J, leaving 13 bases between. The CDR3 totals 15 residues. The germline V gene has CDR1 MDHEN and CDR2 SYDVKM.

The chain links TRBV29-1 to TRBJ2-1; TRBD2 aligns across 8 bases. CDR1 and CDR2 from the germline V gene are SQVTM and ANQGSEA. The CDR3 contains 13 residues. With V trimmed by 7 bases and J by 7 bases, 9 bases remained unmatched. This CDR3 reads CSATPPSGNEQFF. The CDR3 nucleotides are TGCAGCGCCACCCCGCCTAGCGGGAATGAGCAGTTCTTC.

This clone turned up a few times. The J gene is TRBJ2-1, the V gene TRBV6-6; the D is unclear. Trimming pared 6 bases from V and 4 bases from J, leaving 10 bases between. This CDR3 contains 13 residues. Germline CDR1 MNHNY, CDR2 SVGAGI (reference sequence). The CDR3 DNA follows: TGTGCCAGCAGACTTGAGATTTACAATGAGCAGTTCTTC. Protein: CASRLEIYNEQFF.

This clone came up a few times. This sequence joins TRBV2 and TRBJ2-7; tentative D call: TRBD1 (5 bases). CDR1 and CDR2 (germline): SNHLY, FYNNEI. The germline V and J ends were trimmed by 2 bases and 7 bases, with 9 bases remaining between them. The CDR3 length is 12 residues. DNA of the CDR3: TGTGCCAGCAGTGAACAGGGAATTGAGCAGTACTTC. As protein: CASSEQGIEQYF.